This note documents a single T cell receptor (beta chain) sequence. Antigen specificity is unknown. Trimming took off 5 bases at V and 3 bases at J, with 10 bases between the two ends. This CDR3 is 13 amino acids long. Germline V CDR1 and CDR2: ENHRY, SYGVKD. Clinicians diagnosed using symptoms, serum thyroxine, TRAb, thyroid ultrasound and orbital computed tomography. The data originate from a study of Graves' ophthalmopathy and Graves' hyperthyroidism. Study-wide points: The model forecast ophthalmopathy progression, reaching roughly 64% sensitivity and approximately 72% specificity.

TCR beta CDR3 regions were amplified from RNA transcripts. In the first round, RT-PCR was carried out with HTBI primers, and a multiplex PCR formed the second round. MiXCR, applied by TCRdb to the multiplex PCR reads, yields one record per CDR3 protein. The sample records 200,000 to 300,000 distinct CDR3 sequences, around 50% being singletons. This clonotype was obtained from an adult man with Graves' ophthalmopathy. Material: peripheral blood. This chain uses TRBV10-3 with TRBJ1-1; no definite D call. Here the CDR3 reads CAISSGSDTEAFF. CDR3 DNA: TGTGCCATCAGTTCTGGGTCGGACACTGAAGCTTTCTTT.